A single sample is the source of the 8 T cell receptor beta chains below, sequenced in a study of blood T cells in healthy people across ages (dated by TCRdb to between 2015 and 2017). The library was obtained by 5' RACE. The sequencer was an Illumina HiSeq 2500. A second PCR of about 7 to 12 cycles was run with a J-beta primer mix and a sample-barcoded 5' primer. TCRdb passed the public sequencing reads through fastp at Q25 and MiXCR, retaining productive beta sequences. One record per CDR3 amino acid sequence lists the most common genes and DNA. Recorded for this sample are roughly 1,000,000 distinct CDR3 sequences; 20% to 25% of them occurred a single time. The ten largest clones capture 0.75% of the sample. The same sample was also studied in work on T cells of mothers and their children.

The specimen was blood. The receptors derive from a girl aged 2 to 9 in good health.

The chain joins TRBV7-2 to TRBJ2-1; D is unclear. The germline V and J ends were trimmed by 8 bases and 5 bases, with 10 bases remaining between them. The CDR3 runs to 12 residues. Germline-derived CDR1 and CDR2 are SGHTA and FQGNSA. The CDR3 coding sequence is TGTGCCAGCGCGGAAGCAGACAATGAGCAGTTCTTC. It encodes CASAEADNEQFF.

About this clonotype itself: At one boundary the junction diverges from the germline segment, which might be a read error. For the CDR3, the DNA is TGTGCCGGCAGCCCGGGGGGGGCGGGAGGAGGTGAGCAGTTCTTC. Its protein product is CAGSPGGAGGGEQFF. The chain recombines TRBV6-5 with TRBJ2-5; 8 nucleotides line up with TRBD2. The J call is uncertain, as TRBJ2-1 better fits the DNA end. This CDR3 comprises 15 residues. Germline CDR1 and CDR2: MNHEY and SVGAGI.

This clonotype was observed a few times. The chain employs TRBV29-1 and TRBJ2-1; TRBD2 aligns across 7 bases. J was trimmed by 2 bases and V by 6 bases; bases with no gene match: 10. This CDR3 is built from 15 residues. Germline assignment: CDR1 SQVTM and CDR2 ANQGSEA. The CDR3 nucleotides are TGCAGCGTACGATACCCCAGCGGGACCTACAATGAGCAGTTCTTC. As protein: CSVRYPSGTYNEQFF.

This chain joins TRBV5-5 and TRBJ2-5; 8 nucleotides agree with TRBD2. TRBJ2-1 matches the DNA end more closely, so the J call is doubtful. The CDR3 runs 16 residues. CDR1 is SGHKS and CDR2 is YYEKEE in the germline V gene (reference sequence). This chain's CDR3 is CASSPAGAGAYNEQFF. The CDR3 coding sequence is TGTGCCAGCAGTCCTGCGGGAGCGGGAGCCTACAATGAGCAGTTCTTC.

This clonotype has more than one count but fewer than ten. The chain links TRBV12-3 or TRBV12-4 to TRBJ2-1; 11 nucleotides line up with TRBD2. This CDR3 has 14 residues. Germline trimming cut 1 base from V and 12 bases from J; bases unmatched to any gene: 5. The CDR3 sequence is CASSLGTSGPWQFF. The CDR3, as DNA: TGTGCCAGCAGTTTAGGGACTAGCGGGCCGTGGCAGTTCTTC.

J is TRBJ2-5 and V is TRBV10-3; D is ambiguous. Per germline, CDR1 ENHRY and CDR2 SYGVKD. Trimming removed 3 bases from V and 0 bases from J, with 8 bases in between. This CDR3 has 14 residues. CDR3 amino acids: CAISDLTYQETQYF. CDR3 coding DNA: TGTGCCATCAGTGACCTGACGTACCAAGAGACCCAGTACTTC.

The V call is TRBV27, the J call TRBJ2-5; 7 bases fit TRBD1. The J call may be in error: the DNA end matches TRBJ2-1 better. The CDR3 length is 15 residues. Germline values: CDR1 MNHEY, CDR2 SMNVEV (reference sequence). CDR3 in amino acids: CASRPDPSGGNEQFF. The CDR3 nucleotides are TGTGCCAGCAGACCCGACCCATCAGGGGGCAATGAGCAGTTCTTC.

This chain links TRBV29-1 with TRBJ2-1; TRBD1 or TRBD2 may be the D gene (5 bases each). The CDR3 has 16 amino acids. CDR1 is SQVTM, CDR2 ANQGSEA, per germline. V lost 1 base and J lost 2, with 15 bases in between. CDR3 sequence: CSVEGGGGRAYNEQFF. DNA of the CDR3: TGCAGCGTTGAAGGGGGCGGTGGGAGAGCCTACAATGAGCAGTTCTTC.